These 14 T cell receptor beta chains were all obtained from the same sample, sequenced in a study of response to subunit inactivated influenza vaccine. TCRdb ran MiXCR on the RT-PCR reads and lists one entry per CDR3 protein. The repertoire holds about 500,000 distinct CDR3 sequences, with 16% as singletons. The sample was CD4+ T cells sorted from PBMCs, taken about 24 months after vaccination. The receptor source for this set is a man aged 50 to 69 who received an inactivated influenza vaccine.

This clonotype was recorded a few times. The V call is TRBV9, the J call TRBJ2-2; weak D call: TRBD2 (5 bases). Trimming shortened V by 0 bases and J by 5 bases, and 8 bases separated the two germline ends. Germline V gene data show CDR1 as SGDLS and CDR2 as YYNGEE. This CDR3 is built from 14 residues. Written as DNA, the CDR3 is TGTGCCAGCAGCGTAGGGAGGCGGACCGGGGAGCTGTTTTTT. It is translated as CASSVGRRTGELFF.

This clonotype was observed many times. This chain links TRBV21-1 with TRBJ2-1. TRBV21-1 is tagged as a pseudogene. The CDR3 is made up of 19 amino acids. The CDR3 sequence: CASSKDRVGRFSDGNEQFF. The CDR3, as DNA: TGTGCCAGCAGCAAAGATAGAGTTGGACGCTTTTCGGATGGTAATGAGCAGTTCTTC.

This clonotype showed up just a few times. The rearrangement uses TRBV6-1 and TRBJ2-7, with 7 bases lining up with TRBD1. Germline V gene data show CDR1 as MNHNS and CDR2 as SASEGT. CDR3 length equals 14 residues. V was pared by 6 bases and J by 4 bases, with 9 bases of the junction left unmatched. The CDR3 loop is CASRPQGSTYEQYF. The CDR3 region has the DNA TGTGCCAGCAGGCCACAGGGGAGTACATACGAGCAGTACTTC.

The table lists this clonotype with a few counts. This chain connects TRBV10-3 to TRBJ2-7, with D hard to call. CDR1 ENHRY and CDR2 SYGVKD come from the germline V gene. Between the trimmed V and J ends, which lost 4 bases and 7 bases, there was a span of 14 bases. This CDR3 has 13 residues. This chain's CDR3 is CAISGAVPREQYF. For the CDR3, the DNA is TGTGCCATCAGTGGGGCGGTTCCTAGGGAGCAGTACTTC.

This clonotype was seen at least ten times. J is TRBJ2-7 and V is TRBV5-1; unclear D gene. This CDR3 spans 13 amino acids. Germline CDR1 is SGHRS and CDR2 is YFSETQ. V shed 4 bases and J shed 3 bases, with 11 bases lying between them. CDR3 loop: CASSLITDYEQYF. The CDR3 nucleotides are TGCGCCAGCAGCCTGATCACCGACTACGAGCAGTACTTC.

In this sample, this clonotype turned up a few times. The chain uses TRBV12-3 or TRBV12-4 and TRBJ2-7; the D is unclear. Trimming shortened V by 5 bases and J by 6 bases, and 14 bases separated the two germline ends. The CDR3 contains 13 residues. CDR3 sequence (DNA): TGTGCCAGCAGTCCCGTATTTACCTTCGAGCAGTACTTC. It translates to CASSPVFTFEQYF.

This clonotype was observed a few times. The chain has TRBV20-1 and TRBJ2-4; 7 nucleotides match TRBD2. V lost 3 bases and J lost 0; bases outside the gene matches: 5. CDR3 length: 15 amino acids. The germline gives CDR1 DFQATT, CDR2 SNEGSKA (reference sequence). CDR3: CSASASGVAKNIQYF. The CDR3 DNA reads TGCAGTGCTAGTGCCAGCGGGGTAGCCAAAAACATTCAGTACTTC.

The chain has TRBV20-1 and TRBJ2-7, with TRBD1 matching 8 bases. The germline gives CDR1 DFQATT, CDR2 SNEGSKA (reference sequence). The CDR3 contains 13 residues. V lost 1 base to trimming and J lost 6 bases; unmatched junction nucleotides: 5. The CDR3 sequence: CSARAGGAFEQYF. In nucleotides, the CDR3 is TGCAGTGCTAGAGCAGGGGGCGCATTCGAGCAGTACTTC.

V and J are TRBV20-1 and TRBJ2-3; 7 bases map to TRBD2. V dropped 2 bases and J dropped 2; count of bases not matched to a gene: 10. The CDR3 loop spans 16 amino acids. The V gene's germline CDR1 is DFQATT and CDR2 SNEGSKA (reference sequence). CDR3 DNA sequence: TGCAGTGCTAGAACCTCTAGCGGCGTATACACAGATACGCAGTATTTT. Its translation is CSARTSSGVYTDTQYF.

The chain couples TRBV4-1 to TRBJ2-3; D is ambiguous. The CDR3 is made up of 15 amino acids. Trimming pared 5 bases from V and 4 bases from J, leaving 16 bases between. The V gene's germline CDR1 is MGHRA and CDR2 YSYEKL. The CDR3 sequence: CASSSTLNSPDTQYF. The CDR3 nucleotides read TGCGCCAGCAGCTCCACCTTAAATTCCCCAGATACGCAGTATTTT.

This clonotype was seen a handful of times. The chain has TRBV27 and TRBJ2-1; D gene uncertain. In germline, CDR1 is MNHEY, CDR2 SMNVEV (reference sequence). Trimming shortened V by 6 bases and J by 3 bases, and 12 bases separated the two germline ends. The CDR3 runs to 14 residues. Here the CDR3 reads CASSPMDGYNEQFF. CDR3 bases: TGTGCCAGCAGCCCGATGGACGGCTACAATGAGCAGTTCTTC.

A few counts support this clonotype. This chain connects TRBV28 to TRBJ2-3; 8 bases map to TRBD2. Looked up from germline, CDR1 is MDHEN and CDR2 is SYDVKM. Germline trimming cut 3 bases from V and 2 bases from J; bases unmatched to any gene: 10. There are 17 residues in the CDR3. The CDR3 nucleotides read TGTGCCAGCAGTTTCTTGATAGTGACTAGCGCCACAGATACGCAGTATTTT. Its protein is CASSFLIVTSATDTQYF.

This clonotype has ten or more counts. The DNA of the CDR3 is TGCAGCGTTGTTAGCGGGAGCTCCTACAATGAGCAGTTCTTC. Its protein product is CSVVSGSSYNEQFF. The V call is TRBV29-1, the J call TRBJ2-1; 9 nucleotides line up with TRBD2. The CDR3 is made up of 14 amino acids. The V segment lost 4 bases and the J segment 0 bases; nucleotides outside the gene matches: 1. Germline values: CDR1 SQVTM, CDR2 ANQGSEA.

The rearrangement uses TRBV12-3 or TRBV12-4 and TRBJ2-1; 12 bases agree with TRBD2. The CDR3 is made up of 15 amino acids. The J segment lost 7 bases and the V segment lost 2 bases, leaving 3 bases of the junction unmatched. The CDR3 nucleotides read TGTGCCAGCAGTTTACTGACTAGCGGGAGAAATGAGCAGTTCTTC. Protein sequence: CASSLLTSGRNEQFF.